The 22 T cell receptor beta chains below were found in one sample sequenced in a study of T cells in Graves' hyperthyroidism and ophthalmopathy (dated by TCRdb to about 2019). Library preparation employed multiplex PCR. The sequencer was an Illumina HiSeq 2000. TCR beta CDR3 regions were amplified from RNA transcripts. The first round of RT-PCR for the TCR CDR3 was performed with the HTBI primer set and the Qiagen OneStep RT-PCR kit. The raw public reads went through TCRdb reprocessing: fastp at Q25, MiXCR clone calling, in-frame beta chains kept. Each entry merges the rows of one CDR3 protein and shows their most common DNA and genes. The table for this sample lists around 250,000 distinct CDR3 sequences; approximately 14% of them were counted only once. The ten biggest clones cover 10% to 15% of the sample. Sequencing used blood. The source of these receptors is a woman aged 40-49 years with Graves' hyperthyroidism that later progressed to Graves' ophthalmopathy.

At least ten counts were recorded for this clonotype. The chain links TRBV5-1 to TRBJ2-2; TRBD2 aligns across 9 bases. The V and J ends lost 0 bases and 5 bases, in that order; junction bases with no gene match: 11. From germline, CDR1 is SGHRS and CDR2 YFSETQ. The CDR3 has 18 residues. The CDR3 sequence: CASSLVFLAGTRTGELFF. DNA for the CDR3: TGCGCCAGCAGCTTGGTATTCCTAGCGGGAACTAGGACCGGGGAGCTGTTTTTT.

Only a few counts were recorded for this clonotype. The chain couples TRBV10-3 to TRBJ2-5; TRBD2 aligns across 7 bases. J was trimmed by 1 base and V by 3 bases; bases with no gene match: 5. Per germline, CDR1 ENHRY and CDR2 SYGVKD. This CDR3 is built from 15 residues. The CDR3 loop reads CAISDGGRAQETQYF. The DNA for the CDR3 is TGTGCCATCAGTGATGGTGGGAGGGCCCAAGAGACCCAGTACTTC.

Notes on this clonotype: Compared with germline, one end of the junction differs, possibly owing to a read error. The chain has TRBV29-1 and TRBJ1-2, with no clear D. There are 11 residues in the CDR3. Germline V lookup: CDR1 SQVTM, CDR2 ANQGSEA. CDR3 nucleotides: TGCAGCGTTGAGTCGGTCGATGGCTACGCCTTC. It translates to CSVESVDGYAF.

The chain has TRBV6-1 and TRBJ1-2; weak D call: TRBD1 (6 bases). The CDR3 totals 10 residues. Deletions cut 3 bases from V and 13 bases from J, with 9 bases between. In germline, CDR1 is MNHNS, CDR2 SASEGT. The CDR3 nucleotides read TGTGCCAGCAGTGAGGGACATTTCACCTTC. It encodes CASSEGHFTF.

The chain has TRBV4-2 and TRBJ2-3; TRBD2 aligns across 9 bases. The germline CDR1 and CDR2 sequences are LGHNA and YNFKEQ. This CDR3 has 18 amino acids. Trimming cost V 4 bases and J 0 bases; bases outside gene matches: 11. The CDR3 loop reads CASSRRYPSGASTDTQYF. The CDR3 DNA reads TGTGCCAGCAGCCGTCGCTACCCTAGCGGGGCGAGCACAGATACGCAGTATTTT.

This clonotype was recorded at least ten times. The CDR3 protein is CASSSGWGRDTSYEQYF. Here the CDR3 DNA reads TGTGCCAGCAGTTCGGGGTGGGGAAGGGACACCTCCTACGAGCAGTACTTC. The genes are TRBV28 and TRBJ2-7, with a tentative D call TRBD1 (6 bases). V was clipped by 4 bases and J by 0 bases, with 19 bases between them. The germline V gene encodes CDR1 MDHEN and CDR2 SYDVKM. This CDR3 spans 17 amino acids. The entire variable domain, with the rest obtained from reference TRBV28 and TRBJ2-7, is as follows: DVKVTQSSRYLVKRTGEKVFLECVQDMDHENMFWYRQDPGLGLRLIYFSYDVKMKEKGDIPEGYSVSREKKERFSLILESASTNQTSMYLCASSSGWGRDTSYEQYFGPGTRLTVT.

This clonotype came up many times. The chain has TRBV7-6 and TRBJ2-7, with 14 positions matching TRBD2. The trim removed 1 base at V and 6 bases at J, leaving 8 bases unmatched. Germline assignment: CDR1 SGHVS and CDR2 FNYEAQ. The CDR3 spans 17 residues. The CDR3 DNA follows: TGTGCCAGCAGCTTAGGATGGGCGGGACTAGCGGGAGCCGAGCAGTACTTC. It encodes CASSLGWAGLAGAEQYF.

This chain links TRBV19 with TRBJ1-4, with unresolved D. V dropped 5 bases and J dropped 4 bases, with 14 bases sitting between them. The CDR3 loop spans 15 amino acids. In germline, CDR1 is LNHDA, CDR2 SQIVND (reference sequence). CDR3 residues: CASSPTRPGNEKLFF. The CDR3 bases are TGTGCCAGTAGTCCGACGAGGCCCGGTAATGAAAAACTGTTTTTT.

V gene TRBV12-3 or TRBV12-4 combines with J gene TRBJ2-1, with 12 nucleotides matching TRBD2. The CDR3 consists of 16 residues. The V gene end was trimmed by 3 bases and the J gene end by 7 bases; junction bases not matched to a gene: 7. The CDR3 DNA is TGTGCCAGCAGTTTCTTGACTAGCGGGGGAAGAAATGAGCAGTTCTTC. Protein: CASSFLTSGGRNEQFF.

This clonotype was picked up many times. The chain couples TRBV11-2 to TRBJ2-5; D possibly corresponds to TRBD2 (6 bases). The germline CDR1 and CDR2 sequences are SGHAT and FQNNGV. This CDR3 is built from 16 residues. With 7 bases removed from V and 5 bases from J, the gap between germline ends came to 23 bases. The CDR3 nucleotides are TGTGCCAGCACCAACGTGAGGGGACTCCGAATTGAGACCCAGTACTTC. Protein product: CASTNVRGLRIETQYF.

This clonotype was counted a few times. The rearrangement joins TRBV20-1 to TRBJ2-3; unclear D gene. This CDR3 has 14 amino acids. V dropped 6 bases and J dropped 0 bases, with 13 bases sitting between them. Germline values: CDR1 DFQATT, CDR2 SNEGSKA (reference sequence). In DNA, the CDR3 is TGCAGTGCAACACACAAACTAAGCACAGATACGCAGTATTTT. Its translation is CSATHKLSTDTQYF.

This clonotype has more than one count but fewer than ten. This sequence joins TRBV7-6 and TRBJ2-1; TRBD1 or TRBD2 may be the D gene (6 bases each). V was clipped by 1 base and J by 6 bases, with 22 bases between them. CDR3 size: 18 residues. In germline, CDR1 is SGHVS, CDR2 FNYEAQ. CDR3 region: CASSLEPRGEAPGNEQFF. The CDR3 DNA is TGTGCCAGCAGCTTAGAACCTAGGGGGGAGGCTCCTGGCAATGAGCAGTTCTTC.

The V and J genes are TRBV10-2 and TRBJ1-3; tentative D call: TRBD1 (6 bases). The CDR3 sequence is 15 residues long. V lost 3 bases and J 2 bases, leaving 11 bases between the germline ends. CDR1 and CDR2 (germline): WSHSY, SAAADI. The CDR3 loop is CASSEGGTTGNTIYF. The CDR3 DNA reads TGCGCCAGCAGTGAAGGGGGTACCACTGGAAACACCATATATTTT.

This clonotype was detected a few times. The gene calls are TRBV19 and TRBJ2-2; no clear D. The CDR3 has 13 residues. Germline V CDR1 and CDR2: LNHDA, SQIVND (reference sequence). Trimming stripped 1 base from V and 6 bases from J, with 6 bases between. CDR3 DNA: TGTGCCAGTAGTATAGGCCTAGCCGGGGAGCTGTTTTTT. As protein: CASSIGLAGELFF.

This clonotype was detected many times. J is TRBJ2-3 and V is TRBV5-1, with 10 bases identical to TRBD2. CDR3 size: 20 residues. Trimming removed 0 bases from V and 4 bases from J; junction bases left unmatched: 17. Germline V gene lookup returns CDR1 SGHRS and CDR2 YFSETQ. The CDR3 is CASSLAKRARASGRSDTQYF. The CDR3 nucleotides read TGCGCCAGCAGCTTGGCCAAGAGGGCCCGGGCTAGCGGGAGATCAGATACGCAGTATTTT. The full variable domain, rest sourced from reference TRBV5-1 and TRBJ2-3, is KAGVTQTPRYLIKTRGQQVTLSCSPISGHRSVSWYQQTPGQGLQFLFEYFSETQRNKGNFPGRFSGRQFSNSRSEMNVSTLELGDSALYLCASSLAKRARASGRSDTQYFGPGTRLTVL.

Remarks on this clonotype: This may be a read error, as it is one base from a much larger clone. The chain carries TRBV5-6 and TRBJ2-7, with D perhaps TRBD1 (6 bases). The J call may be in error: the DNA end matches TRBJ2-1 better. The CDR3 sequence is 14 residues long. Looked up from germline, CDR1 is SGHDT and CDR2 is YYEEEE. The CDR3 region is CASRGQGLHYEQFF. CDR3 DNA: TGTGCCAGCAGAGGGCAGGGGCTTCACTACGAGCAGTTCTTC.

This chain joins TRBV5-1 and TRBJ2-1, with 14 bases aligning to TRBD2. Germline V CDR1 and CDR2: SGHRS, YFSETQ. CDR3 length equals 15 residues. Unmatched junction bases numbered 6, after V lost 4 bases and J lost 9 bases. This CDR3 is CASSPGGTSGGEQFF. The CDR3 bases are TGCGCCAGCAGCCCCGGCGGGACTAGCGGGGGTGAGCAGTTCTTC. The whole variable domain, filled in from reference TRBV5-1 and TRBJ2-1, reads KAGVTQTPRYLIKTRGQQVTLSCSPISGHRSVSWYQQTPGQGLQFLFEYFSETQRNKGNFPGRFSGRQFSNSRSEMNVSTLELGDSALYLCASSPGGTSGGEQFFGPGTRLTVL.

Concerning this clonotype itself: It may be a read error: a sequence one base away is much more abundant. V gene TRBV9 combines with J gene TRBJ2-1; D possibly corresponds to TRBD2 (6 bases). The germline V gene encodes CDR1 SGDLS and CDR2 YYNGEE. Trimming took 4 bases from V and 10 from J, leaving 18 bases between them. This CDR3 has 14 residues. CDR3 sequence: CASSPRAGTGEQFF. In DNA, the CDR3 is TGTGCCAGCAGCCCCAGGGCGGGGACGGGCGAGCAGTTCTTC. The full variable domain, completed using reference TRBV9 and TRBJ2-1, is DSGVTQTPKHLITATGQRVTLRCSPRSGDLSVYWYQQSLDQGLQFLIQYYNGEERAKGNILERFSAQQFPDLHSELNLSSLELGDSALYFCASSPRAGTGEQFFGPGTRLTVL.

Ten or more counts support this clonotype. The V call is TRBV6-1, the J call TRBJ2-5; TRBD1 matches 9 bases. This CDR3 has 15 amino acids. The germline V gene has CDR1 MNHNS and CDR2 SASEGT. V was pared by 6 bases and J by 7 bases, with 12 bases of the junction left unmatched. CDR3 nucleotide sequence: TGTGCCAGCAGGGGAACAGGGGGCCACGGGGGGACCCAGTACTTC. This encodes CASRGTGGHGGTQYF.

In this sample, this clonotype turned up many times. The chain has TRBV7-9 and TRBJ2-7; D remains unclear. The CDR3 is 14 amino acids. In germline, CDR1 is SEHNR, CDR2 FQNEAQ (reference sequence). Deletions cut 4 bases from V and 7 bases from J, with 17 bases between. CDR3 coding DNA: TGTGCCAGCAGCTCATTCCAACTGGGCCTTGAGCAGTACTTC. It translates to CASSSFQLGLEQYF.

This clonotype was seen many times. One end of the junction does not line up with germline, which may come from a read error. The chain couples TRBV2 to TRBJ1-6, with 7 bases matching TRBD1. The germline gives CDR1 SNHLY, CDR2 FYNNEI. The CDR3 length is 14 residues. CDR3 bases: TGTGCCAGCAGGGAAGACAGGGTGAGATCACCCCTCCACTTT. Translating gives CASREDRVRSPLHF.

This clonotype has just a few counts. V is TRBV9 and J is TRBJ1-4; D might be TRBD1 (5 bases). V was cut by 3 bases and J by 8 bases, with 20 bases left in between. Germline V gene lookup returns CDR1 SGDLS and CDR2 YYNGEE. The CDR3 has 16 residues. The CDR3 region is CASSAPSAWGLEKLFF. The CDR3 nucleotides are TGTGCCAGCAGCGCACCATCGGCCTGGGGACTCGAAAAACTGTTTTTT.